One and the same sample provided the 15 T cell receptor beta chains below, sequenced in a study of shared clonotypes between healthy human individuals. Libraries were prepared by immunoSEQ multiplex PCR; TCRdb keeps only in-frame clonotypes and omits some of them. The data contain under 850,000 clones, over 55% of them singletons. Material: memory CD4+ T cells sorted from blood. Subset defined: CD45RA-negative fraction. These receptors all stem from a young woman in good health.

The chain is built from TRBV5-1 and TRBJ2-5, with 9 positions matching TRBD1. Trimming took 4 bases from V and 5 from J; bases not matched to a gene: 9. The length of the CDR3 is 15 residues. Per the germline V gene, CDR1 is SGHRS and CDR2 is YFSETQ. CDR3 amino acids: CASSPAQGAMETQYF. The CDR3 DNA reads TGCGCCAGCAGCCCCGCACAGGGGGCGATGGAGACCCAGTACTTC.

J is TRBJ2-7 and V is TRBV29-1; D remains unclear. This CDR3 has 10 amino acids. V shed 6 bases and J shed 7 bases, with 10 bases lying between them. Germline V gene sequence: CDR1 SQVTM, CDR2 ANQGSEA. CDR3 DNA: TGCAGCGTCATAGCTGGGGAGCAGTACTTC. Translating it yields CSVIAGEQYF.

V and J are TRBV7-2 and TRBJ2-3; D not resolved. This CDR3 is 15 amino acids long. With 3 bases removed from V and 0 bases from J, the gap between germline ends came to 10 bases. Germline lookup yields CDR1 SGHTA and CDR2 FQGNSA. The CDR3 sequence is CASSFRGLSTDTQYF. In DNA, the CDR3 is TGTGCCAGCAGCTTTCGCGGTCTTAGCACAGATACGCAGTATTTT.

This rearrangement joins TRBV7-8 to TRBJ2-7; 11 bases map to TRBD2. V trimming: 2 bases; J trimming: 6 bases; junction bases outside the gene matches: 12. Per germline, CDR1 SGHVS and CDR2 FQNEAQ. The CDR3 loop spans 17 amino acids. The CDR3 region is CASSLTLAGDQMSEQYF. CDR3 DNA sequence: TGTGCCAGCAGCTTAACACTAGCGGGAGATCAAATGAGCGAGCAGTACTTC.

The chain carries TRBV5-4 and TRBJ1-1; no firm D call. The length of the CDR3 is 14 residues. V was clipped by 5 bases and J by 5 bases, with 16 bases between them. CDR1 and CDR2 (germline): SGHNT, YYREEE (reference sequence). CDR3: CASRPSQLGTEAFF. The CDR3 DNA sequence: TGTGCCAGCAGACCCTCGCAACTCGGGACTGAAGCTTTCTTT.

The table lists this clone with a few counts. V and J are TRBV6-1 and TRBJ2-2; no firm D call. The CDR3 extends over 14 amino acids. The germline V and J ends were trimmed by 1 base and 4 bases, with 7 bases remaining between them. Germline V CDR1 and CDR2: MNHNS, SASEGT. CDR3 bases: TGTGCCAGCAGTGAAGGGATCACCACCGGGGAGCTGTTTTTT. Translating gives CASSEGITTGELFF.

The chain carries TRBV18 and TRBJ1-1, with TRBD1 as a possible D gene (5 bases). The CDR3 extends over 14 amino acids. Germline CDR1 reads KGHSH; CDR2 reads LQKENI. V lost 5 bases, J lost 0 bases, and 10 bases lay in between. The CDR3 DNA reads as TGTGCCAGCTCAGCCGGGACGGTGAACACTGAAGCTTTCTTT. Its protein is CASSAGTVNTEAFF.

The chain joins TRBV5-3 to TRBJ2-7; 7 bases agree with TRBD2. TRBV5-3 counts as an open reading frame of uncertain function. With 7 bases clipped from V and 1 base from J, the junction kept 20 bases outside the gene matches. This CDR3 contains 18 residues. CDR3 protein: CARGRLLWREGPSYEQYF. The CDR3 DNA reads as TGTGCCAGAGGACGCCTCCTTTGGAGGGAGGGCCCTTCCTACGAGCAGTACTTC.

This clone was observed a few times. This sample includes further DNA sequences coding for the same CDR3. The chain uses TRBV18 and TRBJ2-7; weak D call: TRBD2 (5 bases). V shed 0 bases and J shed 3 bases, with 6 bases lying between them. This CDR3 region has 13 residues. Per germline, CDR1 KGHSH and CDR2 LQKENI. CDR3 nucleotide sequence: TGTGCCAGCTCACCACCGGGGAGCTACGAGCAGTACTTC. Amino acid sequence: CASSPPGSYEQYF.

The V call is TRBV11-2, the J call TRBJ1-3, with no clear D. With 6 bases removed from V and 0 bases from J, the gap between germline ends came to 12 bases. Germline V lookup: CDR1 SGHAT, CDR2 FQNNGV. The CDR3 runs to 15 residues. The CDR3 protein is CASSSVAYSGNTIYF. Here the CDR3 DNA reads TGTGCCAGCAGTTCCGTTGCATACTCTGGAAACACCATATATTTT.

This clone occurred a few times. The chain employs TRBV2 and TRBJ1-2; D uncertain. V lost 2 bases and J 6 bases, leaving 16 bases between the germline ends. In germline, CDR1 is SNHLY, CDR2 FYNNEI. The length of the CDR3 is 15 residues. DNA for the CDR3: TGTGCCAGCAGTGAACAGGCGCCCCGTCAAGATGGCTACACCTTC. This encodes CASSEQAPRQDGYTF.

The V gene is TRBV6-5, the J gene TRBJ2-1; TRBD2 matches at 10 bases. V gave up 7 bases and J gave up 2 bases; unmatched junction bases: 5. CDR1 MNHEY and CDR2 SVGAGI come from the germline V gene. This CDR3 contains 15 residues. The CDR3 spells CASNLAGGPYNEQFF. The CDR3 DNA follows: TGTGCCAGCAATTTAGCGGGAGGACCCTACAATGAGCAGTTCTTC.

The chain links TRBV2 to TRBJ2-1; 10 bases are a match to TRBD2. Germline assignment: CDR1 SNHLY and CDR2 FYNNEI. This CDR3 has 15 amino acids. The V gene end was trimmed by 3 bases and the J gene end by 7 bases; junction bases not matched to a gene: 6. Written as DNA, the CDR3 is TGTGCCAGCAGTGATAGCGGGAGGCCTGGAAATGAGCAGTTCTTC. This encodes CASSDSGRPGNEQFF.

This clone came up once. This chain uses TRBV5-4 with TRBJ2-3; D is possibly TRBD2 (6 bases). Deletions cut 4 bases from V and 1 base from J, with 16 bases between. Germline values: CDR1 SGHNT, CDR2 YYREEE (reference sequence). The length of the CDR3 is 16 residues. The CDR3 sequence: CASSPRRGSGTDTQYF. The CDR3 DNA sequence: TGTGCCAGCAGCCCCCGGAGGGGTAGTGGCACAGATACGCAGTATTTT.

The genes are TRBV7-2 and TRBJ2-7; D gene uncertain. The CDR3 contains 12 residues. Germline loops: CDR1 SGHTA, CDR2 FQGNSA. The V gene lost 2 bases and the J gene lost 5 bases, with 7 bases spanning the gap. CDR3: CASSLFFHEQYF. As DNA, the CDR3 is TGTGCCAGCAGCTTATTCTTCCACGAGCAGTACTTC.